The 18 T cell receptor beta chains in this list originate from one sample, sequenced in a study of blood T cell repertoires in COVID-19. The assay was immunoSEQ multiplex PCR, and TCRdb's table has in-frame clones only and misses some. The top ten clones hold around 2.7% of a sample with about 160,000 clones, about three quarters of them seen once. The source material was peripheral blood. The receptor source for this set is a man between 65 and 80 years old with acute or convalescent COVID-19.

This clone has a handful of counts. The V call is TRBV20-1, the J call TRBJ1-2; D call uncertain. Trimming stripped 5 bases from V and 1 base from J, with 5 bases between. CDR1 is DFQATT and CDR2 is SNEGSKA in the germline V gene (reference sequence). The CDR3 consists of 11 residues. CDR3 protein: CSAFSNYGYTF. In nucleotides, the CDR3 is TGCAGTGCTTTTAGTAACTATGGCTACACCTTC.

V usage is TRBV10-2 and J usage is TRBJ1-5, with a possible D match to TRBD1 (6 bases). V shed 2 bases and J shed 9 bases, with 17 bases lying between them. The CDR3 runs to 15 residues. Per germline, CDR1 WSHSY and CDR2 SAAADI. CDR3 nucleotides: TGCGCCAGCAGTGAGCAACCAGGGGCCCTGGGGCCCCAGCATTTT. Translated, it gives CASSEQPGALGPQHF.

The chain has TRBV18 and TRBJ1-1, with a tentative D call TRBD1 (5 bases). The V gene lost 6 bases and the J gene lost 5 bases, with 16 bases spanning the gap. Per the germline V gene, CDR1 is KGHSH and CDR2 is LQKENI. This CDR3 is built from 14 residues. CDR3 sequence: CASSPQGSGTEAFF. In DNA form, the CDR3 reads TGTGCCAGCTCTCCTCAGGGATCGGGTACTGAAGCTTTCTTT. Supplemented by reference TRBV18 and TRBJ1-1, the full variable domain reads NAGVMQNPRHLVRRRGQEARLRCSPMKGHSHVYWYRQLPEEGLKFMVYLQKENIIDESGMPKERFSAEFPKEGPSILRIQQVVRGDSAAYFCASSPQGSGTEAFFGQGTRLTVV.

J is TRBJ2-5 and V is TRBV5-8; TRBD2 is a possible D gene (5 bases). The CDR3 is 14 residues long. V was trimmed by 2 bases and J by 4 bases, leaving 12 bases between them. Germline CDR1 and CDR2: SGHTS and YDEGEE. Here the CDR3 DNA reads TGTGCCAGCAGCTTAACCCCTAGCCGAGAGACCCAGTACTTC. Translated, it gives CASSLTPSRETQYF.

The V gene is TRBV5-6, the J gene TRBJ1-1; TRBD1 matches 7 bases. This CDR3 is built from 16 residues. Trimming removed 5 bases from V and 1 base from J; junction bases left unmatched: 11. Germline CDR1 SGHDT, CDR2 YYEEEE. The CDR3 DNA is TGTGCCAGCAGAGACGACAGGGAGCCATGGAACACTGAAGCTTTCTTT. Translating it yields CASRDDREPWNTEAFF.

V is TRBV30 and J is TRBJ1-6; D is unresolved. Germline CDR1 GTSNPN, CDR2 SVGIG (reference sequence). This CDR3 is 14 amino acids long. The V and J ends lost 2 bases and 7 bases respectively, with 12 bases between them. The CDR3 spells CAWSRDNRNSPLHF. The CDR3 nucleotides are TGTGCCTGGAGTAGAGACAACCGAAATTCACCCCTCCACTTT.

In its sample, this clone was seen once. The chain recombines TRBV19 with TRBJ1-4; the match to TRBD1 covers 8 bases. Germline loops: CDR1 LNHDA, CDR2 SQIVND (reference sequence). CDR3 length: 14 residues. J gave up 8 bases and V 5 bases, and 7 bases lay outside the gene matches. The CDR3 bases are TGTGCCAGTAGTCACGGACAGGGAGGGGAAAAACTGTTTTTT. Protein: CASSHGQGGEKLFF.

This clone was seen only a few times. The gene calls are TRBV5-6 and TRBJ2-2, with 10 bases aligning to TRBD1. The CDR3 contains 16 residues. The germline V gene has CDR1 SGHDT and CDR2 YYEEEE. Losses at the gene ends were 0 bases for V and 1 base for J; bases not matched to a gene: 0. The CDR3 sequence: CASSLGDRGNTGELFF. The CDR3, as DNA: TGTGCCAGCAGCTTGGGGGACAGGGGGAACACCGGGGAGCTGTTTTTT.

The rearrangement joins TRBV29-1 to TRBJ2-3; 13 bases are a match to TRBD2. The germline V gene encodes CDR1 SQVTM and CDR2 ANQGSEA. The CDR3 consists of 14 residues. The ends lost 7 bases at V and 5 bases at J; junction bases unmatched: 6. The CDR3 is CSATGTSGVDTQYF. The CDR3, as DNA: TGCAGCGCCACCGGGACTAGCGGGGTAGATACGCAGTATTTT.

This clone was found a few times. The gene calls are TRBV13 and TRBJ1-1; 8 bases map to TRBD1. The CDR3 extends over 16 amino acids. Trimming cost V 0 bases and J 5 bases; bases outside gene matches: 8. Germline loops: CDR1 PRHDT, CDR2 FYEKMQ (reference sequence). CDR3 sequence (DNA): TGTGCCAGCAGCTTAGGGCGGCAGGGGGCGCAGACTGAAGCTTTCTTT. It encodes CASSLGRQGAQTEAFF.

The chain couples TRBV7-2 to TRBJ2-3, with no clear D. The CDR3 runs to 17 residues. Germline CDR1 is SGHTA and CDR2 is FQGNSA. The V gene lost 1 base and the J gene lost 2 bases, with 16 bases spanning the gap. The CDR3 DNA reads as TGTGCCAGCAGCTTAGTAGCAGCCCCGACTTTCACAGATACGCAGTATTTT. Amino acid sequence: CASSLVAAPTFTDTQYF.

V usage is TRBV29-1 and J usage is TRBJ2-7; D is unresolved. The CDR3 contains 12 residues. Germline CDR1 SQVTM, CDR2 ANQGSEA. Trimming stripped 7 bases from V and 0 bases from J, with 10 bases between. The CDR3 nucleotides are TGCAGCGCCCGGAGCAACTCCTACGAGCAGTACTTC. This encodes CSARSNSYEQYF.

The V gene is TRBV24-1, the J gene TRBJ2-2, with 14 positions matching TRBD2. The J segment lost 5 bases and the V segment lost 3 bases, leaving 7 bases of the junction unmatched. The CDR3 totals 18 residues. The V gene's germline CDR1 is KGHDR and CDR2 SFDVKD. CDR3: CATSDPGLAGGGTGELFF. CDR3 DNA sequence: TGTGCCACCAGTGATCCCGGACTAGCGGGAGGAGGAACCGGGGAGCTGTTTTTT.

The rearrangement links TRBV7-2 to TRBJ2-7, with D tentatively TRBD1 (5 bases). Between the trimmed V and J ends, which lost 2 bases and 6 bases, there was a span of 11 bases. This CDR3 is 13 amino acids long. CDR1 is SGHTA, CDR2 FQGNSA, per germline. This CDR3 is CASSLYSGSEQYF. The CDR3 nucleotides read TGTGCCAGCAGCTTATATTCAGGGTCCGAGCAGTACTTC. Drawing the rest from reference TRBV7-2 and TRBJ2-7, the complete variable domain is GAGVSQSPSNKVTEKGKDVELRCDPISGHTALYWYRQSLGQGLEFLIYFQGNSAPDKSGLPSDRFSAERTGGSVSTLTIQRTQQEDSAVYLCASSLYSGSEQYFGPGTRLTVT.

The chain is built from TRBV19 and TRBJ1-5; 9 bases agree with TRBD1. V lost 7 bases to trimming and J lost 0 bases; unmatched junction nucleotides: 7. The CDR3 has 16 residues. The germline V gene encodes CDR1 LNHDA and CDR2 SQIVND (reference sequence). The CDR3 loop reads CASTPLQGASNQPQHF. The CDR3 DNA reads TGTGCCAGTACCCCCTTACAGGGGGCTAGCAATCAGCCCCAGCATTTT.

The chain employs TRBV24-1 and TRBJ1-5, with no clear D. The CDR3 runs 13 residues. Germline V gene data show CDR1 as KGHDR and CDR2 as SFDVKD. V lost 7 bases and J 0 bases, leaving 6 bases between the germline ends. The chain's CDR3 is CATRGGSNQPQHF. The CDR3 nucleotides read TGTGCCACCAGGGGAGGTAGCAATCAGCCCCAGCATTTT.

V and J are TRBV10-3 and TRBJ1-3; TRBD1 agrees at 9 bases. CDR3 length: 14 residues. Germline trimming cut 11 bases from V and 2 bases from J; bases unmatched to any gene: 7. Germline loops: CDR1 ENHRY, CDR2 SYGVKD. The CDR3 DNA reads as TGTGCCGCAAGAGGGACAGGGACTGGAAACACCATATATTTT. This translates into CAARGTGTGNTIYF.

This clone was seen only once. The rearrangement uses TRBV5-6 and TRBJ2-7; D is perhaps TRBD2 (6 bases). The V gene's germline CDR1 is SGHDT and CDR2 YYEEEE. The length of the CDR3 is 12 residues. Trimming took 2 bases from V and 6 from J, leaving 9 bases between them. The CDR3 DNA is TGTGCCAGCAGCTTTGGAGGGGCCGAGCAGTACTTC. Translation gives CASSFGGAEQYF.